Below, 14 T cell receptor beta chains from the same sample are listed, as sequenced in a study of cytomegalovirus exposure and HLA in healthy donors. The primer mix had 60 Vbeta and 13 Jbeta primers. This table comes from immunoSEQ multiplex PCR, and its TCRdb copy is limited to in-frame clones, with some not included. This sample yields a few hundred thousand clones, of which around nine tenths are seen a single time; 1.5% to 2% belongs to the top ten. What was sequenced was PBMCs. All receptors come from a girl aged 2-10 years in good health and CMV-seronegative.

Written as DNA, the CDR3 is TGTGCCAGCATGTCAGCGGAGGGAAAGACTGAAGCTTTCTTT. Protein sequence: CASMSAEGKTEAFF. This chain links TRBV2 with TRBJ1-1; D uncertain. CDR3 length: 14 amino acids. From germline, CDR1 is SNHLY and CDR2 FYNNEI. Trimming cost V 7 bases and J 5 bases, with 17 bases left between them.

A remark on this clone: The conserved phenylalanine or tryptophan is not found at the CDR3 terminus, so this likely reflects a read error. The rearrangement uses TRBV5-4 and TRBJ2-7; the match to TRBD2 covers 8 bases. Looked up from germline, CDR1 is SGHNT and CDR2 is YYREEE (reference sequence). This CDR3 is 14 amino acids long. The ends lost 1 base at V and 5 bases at J; junction bases unmatched: 5. CDR3 sequence: CASSLPGLVDEQYL. The CDR3 DNA follows: TGTGCCAGCAGCTTGCCGGGACTAGTGGACGAGCAGTACCTC.

The chain has TRBV27 and TRBJ2-3; 8 nucleotides agree with TRBD2. Germline lookup yields CDR1 MNHEY and CDR2 SMNVEV (reference sequence). Trimming removed 3 bases from V and 1 base from J; junction bases left unmatched: 3. The CDR3 totals 15 residues. The CDR3 DNA reads TGTGCCAGCAGTTTCGGGGGGGCTGGCACAGATACGCAGTATTTT. Protein product: CASSFGGAGTDTQYF.

V usage is TRBV2 and J usage is TRBJ2-5, with 7 bases aligning to TRBD1. V lost 11 bases to trimming and J lost 3 bases; unmatched junction nucleotides: 9. Germline-derived CDR1 and CDR2 are SNHLY and FYNNEI. This CDR3 contains 13 residues. The CDR3 here is CAGRTGTKETQYF. DNA of the CDR3: TGTGCCGGGCGGACAGGAACAAAAGAGACCCAGTACTTC.

The chain combines TRBV19 with TRBJ2-1; D may be TRBD2 (5 bases). The CDR3 is 13 amino acids. Trimming took off 10 bases at V and 9 bases at J, with 19 bases between the two ends. Germline-derived CDR1 and CDR2 are LNHDA and SQIVND (reference sequence). CDR3 DNA: TGTGCCACTAATCCCAATCGGGGTACTGAGCAGTTCTTC. Translated, it gives CATNPNRGTEQFF.

The chain uses TRBV6-1 and TRBJ2-7, with D maybe TRBD1 (8 bases). The V gene's germline CDR1 is MNHNS and CDR2 SASEGT. V was shortened by 6 bases and J by 3 bases, with 18 bases between the two germline ends. The CDR3 is made up of 15 amino acids. In DNA, the CDR3 is TGTGCCAGCAGGATGGGGGGGACAGGCGACTACGAGCAGTACTTC. It codes for CASRMGGTGDYEQYF.

The chain carries TRBV6-5 and TRBJ1-5; D call uncertain. Germline loops: CDR1 MNHEY, CDR2 SVGAGI. With 2 bases removed from V and 4 bases from J, the gap between germline ends came to 6 bases. CDR3 length equals 13 residues. CDR3 loop: CASSYAGNQPQHF. CDR3 in DNA: TGTGCCAGCAGTTACGCGGGAAATCAGCCCCAGCATTTT.

The V call is TRBV6-6, the J call TRBJ1-2; no clear D gene. V was clipped by 7 bases and J by 4 bases, with 16 bases between them. The germline V gene has CDR1 MNHNY and CDR2 SVGAGI (reference sequence). This CDR3 has 14 amino acids. The CDR3 is CASTSSLGGYGYTF. The CDR3, as DNA: TGTGCCAGCACTTCCTCCCTCGGCGGCTATGGCTACACCTTC.

This chain links TRBV7-2 with TRBJ1-1; possible D gene TRBD1, 6 bases. V lost 5 bases and J lost 1, with 20 bases in between. This CDR3 spans 17 amino acids. Germline CDR1 is SGHTA and CDR2 is FQGNSA. The CDR3 DNA reads TGTGCCAGCAGCGACCGGGACAAACCGATCCCGAACACTGAAGCTTTCTTT. Protein product: CASSDRDKPIPNTEAFF.

This clone was seen once. V usage is TRBV7-9 and J usage is TRBJ2-5; the D gene is possibly TRBD1 (5 bases). Germline V gene data show CDR1 as SEHNR and CDR2 as FQNEAQ (reference sequence). V dropped 3 bases and J dropped 4 bases, with 9 bases sitting between them. The CDR3 is 13 residues long. The CDR3 reads CASSFRVGETQYF. In DNA, the CDR3 is TGTGCCAGCAGCTTCAGGGTAGGAGAGACCCAGTACTTC.

The chain recombines TRBV7-9 with TRBJ2-5, with a tentative D call TRBD2 (5 bases). V was shortened by 2 bases and J by 4 bases, with 11 bases between the two germline ends. CDR1 is SEHNR, CDR2 FQNEAQ, per germline (reference sequence). This CDR3 comprises 14 residues. CDR3 region: CASSLSGLPETQYF. CDR3 nucleotide sequence: TGTGCCAGCAGCTTATCAGGACTGCCAGAGACCCAGTACTTC.

This chain joins TRBV7-2 and TRBJ1-1; D is perhaps TRBD1 (5 bases). The CDR3 extends over 14 amino acids. CDR1 and CDR2 from the germline V gene are SGHTA and FQGNSA. Trimming removed 4 bases from V and 3 bases from J, with 12 bases in between. CDR3 amino acids: CASSSGWGDTEAFF. The CDR3 DNA is TGTGCCAGCAGCTCTGGCTGGGGGGACACTGAAGCTTTCTTT.

The genes are TRBV7-8 and TRBJ2-1; tentatively, D is TRBD2 (6 bases). Germline-derived CDR1 and CDR2 are SGHVS and FQNEAQ. Trimming removed 1 base from V and 0 bases from J, with 13 bases in between. The CDR3 sequence is 17 residues long. CDR3 region: CASSLGGGVSSYNEQFF. CDR3 bases: TGTGCCAGCAGCTTAGGGGGCGGGGTTAGCTCCTACAATGAGCAGTTCTTC.

V is TRBV14 and J is TRBJ1-1; D gene uncertain. The CDR3 is 13 residues long. Trimming removed 5 bases at V and 0 bases at J, with 7 bases between. Germline assignment: CDR1 SGHDN and CDR2 FVKESK. CDR3 region: CASSWEMNTEAFF. CDR3 bases: TGTGCCAGCAGCTGGGAGATGAACACTGAAGCTTTCTTT.